This TCR beta chain was identified during a study of HIV-infected patients and healthy controls. General study findings and limits: Healthy controls shared more CDR3 sequences between individuals than HIV-infected patients did.

By frequency in the sample, this clonotype is medium-sized. Its cognate antigen is unknown. Whole blood was used without fractionation, so all unsorted peripheral T cells were included. Approximately 500 ng RNA was reverse transcribed with alpha and beta constant-region primers. Separate chain-specific third strand synthesis with multiplexing indices produced the alpha and beta libraries. TCRdb redid the calling of the 5' RACE reads with MiXCR, one entry per CDR3 protein. The sample has roughly 20,000 distinct CDR3 sequences; roughly 9.1% are singletons. CDR3 length: 15 amino acids. Trimming cost V 0 bases and J 5 bases, with 11 bases left between them. In germline, CDR1 is LGHNT, CDR2 FRNRAP.

The clonotype was recovered from an adult in good health. Sequencing was done on a sample of blood. V is TRBV12-5 and J is TRBJ2-1, with D tentatively TRBD2 (6 bases). The CDR3 spells CASGLVLASHNEQFF. Written as DNA, the CDR3 is TGTGCTAGTGGTTTGGTACTAGCTTCACACAATGAGCAGTTCTTC.